This entry concerns a single T cell receptor beta chain. This entry is derived from a study of blood T cells in healthy people across ages. V lost 5 bases to trimming and J lost 5 bases, with 12 bases between them. Per the germline V gene, CDR1 is MNHEY and CDR2 is SVGAGI. This CDR3 has 13 amino acids. Sample-barcoded 5' priming and a J-beta primer mix drove a second PCR of roughly 7 to 11 cycles. TCRdb reprocessed the 5' RACE reads via MiXCR and lists one record per CDR3 protein. The sample shows more than 1,000,000 distinct CDR3 sequences, approximately 25% of them seen only once. This sample was also put to use in a study of T cells of mothers and their children.

The sample taken for sequencing was blood. This TCR derives from a girl aged 2-9 years in good health. V and J are TRBV6-5 and TRBJ1-2, with TRBD1 as a possible D gene (5 bases). The CDR3 DNA sequence: TGTGCCAGCAGTCCCGATGGGGGTTATGGCTACACCTTC. Encoded protein: CASSPDGGYGYTF.